The sequence of this T cell receptor (beta chain) was determined in a study of OX40 agonist ivuxolimab in advanced cancers. Study context: Aged roughly 23 to 80 with a mean of approximately 60 years, they were around 83% male. Eligibility rules accepted prior anti-PD-1, anti-PD-L1 or anti-CTLA-4 therapy, and 30% to 40% had some.

Measured with immunoSEQ multiplex PCR; TCRdb has only the in-frame clones, and not every one. Among roughly 38,000 clones listed, more than 85% were seen once. The V and J ends lost 4 bases and 6 bases respectively, with 13 bases between them. Germline CDR1 reads MGHRA; CDR2 reads YSYEKL. The CDR3 runs 13 residues. The chain recombines TRBV4-1 with TRBJ2-7; the D gene is possibly TRBD1 (5 bases). The sequence was obtained from an adult with an advanced solid tumor such as melanoma, head and neck, liver or kidney cancer. The sample in question was CD4+ or CD8+ T cells sorted from blood, obtained in a trial of the OX40 agonist ivuxolimab. In DNA form, the CDR3 reads TGCGCCAGCAGCCCCCGTTCAGGGATCGAGCAGTACTTC. Translation: CASSPRSGIEQYF.